Following are 5 T cell receptor beta chains from one sample sequenced in a study of blood T cell repertoires in COVID-19. The method was immunoSEQ multiplex PCR; TCRdb's version includes in-frame clones alone and lacks a portion of them. The sample includes 130,000 to 150,000 clones, 85% to 90% of them seen just once. Sequences were obtained from peripheral blood. The receptors shown here come from a middle-aged woman with acute or convalescent COVID-19.

Remarks on this clone: Other nucleotide sequences in the sample specify the same CDR3. This rearrangement joins TRBV5-4 to TRBJ2-7, with 7 bases lining up with TRBD1. With V trimmed by 0 bases and J by 3 bases, 3 bases remained unmatched. Per the germline V gene, CDR1 is SGHNT and CDR2 is YYREEE (reference sequence). There are 14 residues in the CDR3. CDR3 protein: CASSLAPGGYEQYF. The CDR3 DNA follows: TGTGCCAGCAGCTTGGCACCAGGGGGCTACGAGCAGTACTTC.

The V call is TRBV3-1 (or the pseudogene TRBV3-2), the J call TRBJ1-6; TRBD1 agrees at 8 bases. V lost 7 bases to trimming and J lost 1 base; unmatched junction nucleotides: 6. This CDR3 is built from 16 residues. Germline V lookup: CDR1 LGHDT, CDR2 YNNKEL (reference sequence). The CDR3 coding sequence is TGTGCCAGCAAATCCCAGGGGGCATCCTATAATTCACCCCTCCACTTT. This codes for CASKSQGASYNSPLHF.

The chain joins TRBV4-3 to TRBJ2-1; D is possibly TRBD2 (6 bases). The CDR3 extends over 17 amino acids. Germline CDR1 and CDR2: LGHNA and YSLEER. Trimming shortened V by 4 bases and J by 4 bases, and 20 bases separated the two germline ends. DNA of the CDR3: TGCGCCAGCAGCCTTGCACGCGGGACTGGAATATACAATGAGCAGTTCTTC. Protein: CASSLARGTGIYNEQFF.

This chain joins TRBV19 and TRBJ2-2, with TRBD2 identical over 12 bases. Trimming cost V 4 bases and J 6 bases; bases outside gene matches: 6. The V gene's germline CDR1 is LNHDA and CDR2 SQIVND (reference sequence). This CDR3 has 16 residues. The CDR3 DNA is TGTGCCAGTAGTACACCTAGCGGGAGGGCCCCCGGGGAGCTGTTTTTT. The encoded protein is CASSTPSGRAPGELFF.

The rearrangement uses TRBV14 and TRBJ1-1; D uncertain. V lost 0 bases and J 0 bases, leaving 14 bases between the germline ends. Germline values: CDR1 SGHDN, CDR2 FVKESK. CDR3 length: 17 residues. CDR3 coding DNA: TGTGCCAGCAGCCAAGATTGGCCCGAGAGGGTGAACACTGAAGCTTTCTTT. Its protein product is CASSQDWPERVNTEAFF.